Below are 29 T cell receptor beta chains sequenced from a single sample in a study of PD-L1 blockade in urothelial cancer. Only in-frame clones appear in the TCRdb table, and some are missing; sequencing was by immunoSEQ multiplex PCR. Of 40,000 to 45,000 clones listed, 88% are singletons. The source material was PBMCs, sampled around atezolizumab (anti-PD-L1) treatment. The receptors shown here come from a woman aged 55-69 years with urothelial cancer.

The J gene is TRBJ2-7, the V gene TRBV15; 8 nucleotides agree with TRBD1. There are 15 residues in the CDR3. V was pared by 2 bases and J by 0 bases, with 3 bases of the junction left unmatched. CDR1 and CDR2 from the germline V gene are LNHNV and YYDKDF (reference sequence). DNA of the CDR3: TGTGCCACCAGCAGAAAGGACAGGGTCTCCTACGAGCAGTACTTC. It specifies CATSRKDRVSYEQYF.

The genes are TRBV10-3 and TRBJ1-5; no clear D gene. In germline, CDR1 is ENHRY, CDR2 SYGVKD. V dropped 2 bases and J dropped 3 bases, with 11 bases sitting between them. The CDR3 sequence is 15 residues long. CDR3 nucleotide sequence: TGTGCCATCAGTGAGAATACGGGGAACAATCAGCCCCAGCATTTT. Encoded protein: CAISENTGNNQPQHF.

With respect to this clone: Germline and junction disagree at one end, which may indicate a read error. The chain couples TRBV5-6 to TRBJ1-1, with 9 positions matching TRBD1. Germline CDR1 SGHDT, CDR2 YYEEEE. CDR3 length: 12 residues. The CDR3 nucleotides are TGTGCCAGCAGCTTTGGACAGGGGAGGAGGACCTTT. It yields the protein CASSFGQGRRTF. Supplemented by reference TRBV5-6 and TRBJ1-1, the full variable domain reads DAGVTQSPTHLIKTRGQQVTLRCSPKSGHDTVSWYQQALGQGPQFIFQYYEEEERQRGNFPDRFSGHQFPNYSSELNVNALLLGDSALYLCASSFGQGRRTFGQGTRLTVV.

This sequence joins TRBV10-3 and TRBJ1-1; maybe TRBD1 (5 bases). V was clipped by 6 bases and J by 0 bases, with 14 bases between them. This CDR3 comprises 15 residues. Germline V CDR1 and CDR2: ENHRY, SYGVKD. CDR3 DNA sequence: TGTGCCATCAGAGGAAGTGGGGCAGTGAACACTGAAGCTTTCTTT. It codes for CAIRGSGAVNTEAFF.

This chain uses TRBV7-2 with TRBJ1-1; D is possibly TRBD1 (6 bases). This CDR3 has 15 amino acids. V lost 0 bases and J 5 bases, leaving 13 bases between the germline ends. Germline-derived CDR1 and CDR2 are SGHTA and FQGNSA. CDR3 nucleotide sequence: TGTGCCAGCAGCTTAGCGGCCGACAGGTGGACTGAAGCTTTCTTT. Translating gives CASSLAADRWTEAFF.

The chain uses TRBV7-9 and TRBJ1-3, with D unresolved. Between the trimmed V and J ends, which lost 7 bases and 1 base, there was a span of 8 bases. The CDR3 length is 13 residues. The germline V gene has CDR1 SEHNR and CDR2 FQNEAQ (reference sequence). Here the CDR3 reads CASIYSSGNTIYF. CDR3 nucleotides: TGTGCCAGCATTTATTCTTCTGGAAACACCATATATTTT.

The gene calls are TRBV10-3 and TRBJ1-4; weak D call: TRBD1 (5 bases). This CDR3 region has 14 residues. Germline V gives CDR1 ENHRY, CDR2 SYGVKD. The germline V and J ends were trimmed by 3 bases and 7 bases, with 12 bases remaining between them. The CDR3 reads CAISEGQGGEKLFF. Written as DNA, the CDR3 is TGTGCCATCAGTGAAGGGCAGGGCGGTGAAAAACTGTTTTTT.

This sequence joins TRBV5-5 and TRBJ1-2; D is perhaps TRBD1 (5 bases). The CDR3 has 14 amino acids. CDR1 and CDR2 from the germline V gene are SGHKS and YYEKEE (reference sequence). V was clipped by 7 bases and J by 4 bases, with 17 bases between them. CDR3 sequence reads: CASHWEQATYGYTF. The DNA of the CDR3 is TGTGCCAGCCACTGGGAACAGGCCACCTATGGCTACACCTTC. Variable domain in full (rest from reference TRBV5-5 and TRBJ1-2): DAGVTQSPTHLIKTRGQQVTLRCSPISGHKSVSWYQQVLGQGPQFIFQYYEKEERGRGNFPDRFSARQFPNYSSELNVNALLLGDSALYLCASHWEQATYGYTFGSGTRLTVV.

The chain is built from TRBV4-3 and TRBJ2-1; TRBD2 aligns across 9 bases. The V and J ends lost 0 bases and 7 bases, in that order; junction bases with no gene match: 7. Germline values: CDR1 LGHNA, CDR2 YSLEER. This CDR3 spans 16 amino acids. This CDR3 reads CASSQDFSGSWNEQFF. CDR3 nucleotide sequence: TGCGCCAGCAGCCAAGACTTTAGCGGGAGTTGGAATGAGCAGTTCTTC.

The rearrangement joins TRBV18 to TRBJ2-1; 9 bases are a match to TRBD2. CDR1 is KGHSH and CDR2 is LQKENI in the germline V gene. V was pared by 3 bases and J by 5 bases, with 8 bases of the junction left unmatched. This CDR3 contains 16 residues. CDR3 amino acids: CASSPGAGGANNEQFF. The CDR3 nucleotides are TGTGCCAGCTCACCGGGAGCGGGGGGCGCGAACAATGAGCAGTTCTTC.

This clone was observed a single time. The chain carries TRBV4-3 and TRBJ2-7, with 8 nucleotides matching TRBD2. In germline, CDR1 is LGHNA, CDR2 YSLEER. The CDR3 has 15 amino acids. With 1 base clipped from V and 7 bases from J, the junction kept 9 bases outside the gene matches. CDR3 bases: TGCGCCAGCAGCCAAGTCATAGCTAGCGGGCGAGAGCAGTACTTC. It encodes CASSQVIASGREQYF.

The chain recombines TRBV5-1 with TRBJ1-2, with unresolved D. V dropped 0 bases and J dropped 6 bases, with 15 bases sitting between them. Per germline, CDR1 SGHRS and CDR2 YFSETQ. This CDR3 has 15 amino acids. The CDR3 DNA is TGCGCCAGCAGCTTGGCGGTGGGCTTTACCGATGGCTACACCTTC. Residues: CASSLAVGFTDGYTF.

CDR3 amino acids: CASSNTGGGQPQHF. The CDR3 bases are TGTGCCAGCAGTAACACAGGGGGGGGTCAGCCCCAGCATTTT. The chain joins TRBV7-9 to TRBJ1-5; 8 nucleotides line up with TRBD1. Losses at the gene ends were 6 bases for V and 6 bases for J; bases not matched to a gene: 7. CDR3 size: 14 residues. In germline, CDR1 is SEHNR, CDR2 FQNEAQ (reference sequence).

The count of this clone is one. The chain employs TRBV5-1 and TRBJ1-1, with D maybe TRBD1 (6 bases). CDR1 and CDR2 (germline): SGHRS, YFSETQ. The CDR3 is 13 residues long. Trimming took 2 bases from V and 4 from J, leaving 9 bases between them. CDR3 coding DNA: TGCGCCAGCAGCTTAGGGGGAGCCACTGAAGCTTTCTTT. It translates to CASSLGGATEAFF.

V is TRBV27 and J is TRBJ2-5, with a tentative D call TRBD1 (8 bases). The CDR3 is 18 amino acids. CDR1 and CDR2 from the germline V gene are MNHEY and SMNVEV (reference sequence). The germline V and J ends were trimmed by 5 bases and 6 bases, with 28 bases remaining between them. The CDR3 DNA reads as TGTGCCAGCAGTCCCGGACAGGGCATCGGCGGGAGTCGACAGACCCAGTACTTC. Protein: CASSPGQGIGGSRQTQYF.

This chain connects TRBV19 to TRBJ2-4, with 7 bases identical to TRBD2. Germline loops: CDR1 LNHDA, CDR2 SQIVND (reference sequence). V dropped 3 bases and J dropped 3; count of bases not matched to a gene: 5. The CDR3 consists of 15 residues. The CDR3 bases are TGTGCCAGTAGTATTGGCGGGAGAGGCAAAAACATTCAGTACTTC. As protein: CASSIGGRGKNIQYF.

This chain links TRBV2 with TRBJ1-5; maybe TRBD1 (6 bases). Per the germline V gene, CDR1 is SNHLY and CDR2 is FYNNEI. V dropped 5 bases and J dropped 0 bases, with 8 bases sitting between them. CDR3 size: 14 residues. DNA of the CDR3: TGTGCCAGCAGTATAGGGGGTAGCAATCAGCCCCAGCATTTT. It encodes CASSIGGSNQPQHF.

The CDR3 region is CASSLDRGLGDYGYTF. The CDR3 DNA reads as TGTGCCAGCAGCTTAGATCGGGGATTGGGAGACTATGGCTACACCTTC. This chain links TRBV7-9 with TRBJ1-2, with no clear D. Germline V lookup: CDR1 SEHNR, CDR2 FQNEAQ (reference sequence). Trimming removed 1 base at V and 3 bases at J, with 15 bases between. CDR3 length equals 16 residues.

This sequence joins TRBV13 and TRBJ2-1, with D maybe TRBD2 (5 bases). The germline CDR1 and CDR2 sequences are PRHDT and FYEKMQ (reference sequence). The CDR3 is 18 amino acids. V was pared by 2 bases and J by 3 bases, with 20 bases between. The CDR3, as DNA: TGTGCCAGCAGCTTAAGGGCGGGTCCCCGGGCGAACTACAATGAGCAGTTCTTC. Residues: CASSLRAGPRANYNEQFF.

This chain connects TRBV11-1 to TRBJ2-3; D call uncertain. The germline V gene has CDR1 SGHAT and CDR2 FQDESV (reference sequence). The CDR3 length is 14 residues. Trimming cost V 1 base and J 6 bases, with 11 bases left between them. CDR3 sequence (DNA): TGTGCCAGCAGCTTAGTTGTGACGGGTGATACGCAGTATTTT. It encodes CASSLVVTGDTQYF.

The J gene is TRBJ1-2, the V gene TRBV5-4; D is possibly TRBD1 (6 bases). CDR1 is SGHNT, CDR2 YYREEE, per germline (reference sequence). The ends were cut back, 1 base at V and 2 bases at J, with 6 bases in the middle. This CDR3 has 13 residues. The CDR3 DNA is TGTGCCAGCAGCTTGCAGGGGAACTATGGCTACACCTTC. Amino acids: CASSLQGNYGYTF.

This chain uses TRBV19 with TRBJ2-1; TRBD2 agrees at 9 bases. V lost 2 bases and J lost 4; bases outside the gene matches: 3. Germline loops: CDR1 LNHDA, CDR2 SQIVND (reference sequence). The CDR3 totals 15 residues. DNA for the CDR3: TGTGCCAGTAGTATAAGCGGGAGGACGTACAATGAGCAGTTCTTC. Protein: CASSISGRTYNEQFF.

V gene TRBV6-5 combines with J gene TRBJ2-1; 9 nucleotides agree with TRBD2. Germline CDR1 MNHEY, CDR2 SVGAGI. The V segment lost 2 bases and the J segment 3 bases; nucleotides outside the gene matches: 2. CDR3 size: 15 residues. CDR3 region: CASSYVTSGYNEQFF. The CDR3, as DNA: TGTGCCAGCAGTTACGTGACTAGCGGCTACAATGAGCAGTTCTTC.

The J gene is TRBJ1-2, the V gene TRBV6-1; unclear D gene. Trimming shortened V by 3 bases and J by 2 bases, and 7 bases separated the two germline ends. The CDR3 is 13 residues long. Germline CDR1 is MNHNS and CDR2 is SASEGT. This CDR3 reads CASSDSSNYGYTF. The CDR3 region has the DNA TGTGCCAGCAGTGACAGTTCGAACTATGGCTACACCTTC.

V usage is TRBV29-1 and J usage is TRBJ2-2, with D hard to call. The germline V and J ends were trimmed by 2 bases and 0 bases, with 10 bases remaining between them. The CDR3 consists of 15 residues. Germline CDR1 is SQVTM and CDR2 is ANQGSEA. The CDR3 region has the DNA TGCAGCGTTGAATTGGCCCTGGCGAACACCGGGGAGCTGTTTTTT. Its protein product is CSVELALANTGELFF.

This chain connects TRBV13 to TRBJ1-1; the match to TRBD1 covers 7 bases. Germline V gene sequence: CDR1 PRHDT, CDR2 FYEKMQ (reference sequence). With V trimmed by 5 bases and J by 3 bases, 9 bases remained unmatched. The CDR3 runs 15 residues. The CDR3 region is CASSIDRDRDTEAFF. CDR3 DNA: TGTGCCAGCAGCATAGACAGGGATCGGGACACTGAAGCTTTCTTT.

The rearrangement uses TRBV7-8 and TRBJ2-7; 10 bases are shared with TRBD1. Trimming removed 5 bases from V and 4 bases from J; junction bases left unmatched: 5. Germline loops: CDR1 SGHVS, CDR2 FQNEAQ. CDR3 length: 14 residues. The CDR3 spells CASSPRQGAYEQYF. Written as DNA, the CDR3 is TGTGCCAGCAGCCCTAGACAGGGGGCGTACGAGCAGTACTTC.

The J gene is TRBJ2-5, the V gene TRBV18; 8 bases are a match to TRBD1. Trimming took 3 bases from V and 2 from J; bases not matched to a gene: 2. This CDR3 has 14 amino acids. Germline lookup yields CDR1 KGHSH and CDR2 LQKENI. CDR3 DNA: TGTGCCAGCTCACCGGGGACAGGACAAGAGACCCAGTACTTC. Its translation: CASSPGTGQETQYF.

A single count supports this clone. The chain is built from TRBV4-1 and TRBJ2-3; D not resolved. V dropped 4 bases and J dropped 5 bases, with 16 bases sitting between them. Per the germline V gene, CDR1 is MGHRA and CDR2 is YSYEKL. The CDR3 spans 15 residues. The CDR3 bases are TGCGCCAGCAGCCCACATAACCAACGTCTAGATACGCAGTATTTT. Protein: CASSPHNQRLDTQYF.